This TCR beta chain appears in the sequencing data of a study of shared clonotypes between healthy human individuals. Losses at the gene ends were 1 base for V and 2 bases for J; bases not matched to a gene: 0. This CDR3 comprises 15 residues. Germline CDR1 and CDR2: SGHAT and FQDESV (reference sequence). Roughly 27,000 T cell genomes, or around 180 ng DNA, went into the sorted-subset replicate PCRs. Clones were read by immunoSEQ multiplex PCR, and TCRdb kept only the in-frame ones, dropping some. The profile shows about 1 million clones, under 80% of them singletons. This TCR derives from a young man in good health. The specimen was memory CD4+ T cells sorted from blood. The subset was: CD45RA-negative fraction. The V gene is TRBV11-1, the J gene TRBJ2-1; TRBD2 matches at 9 bases. CDR3 in amino acids: CASSLGGGAYNEQFF. The CDR3 DNA is TGTGCCAGCAGCTTAGGCGGGGGGGCCTACAATGAGCAGTTCTTC.